The 24 T cell receptor beta chains below were found in one sample sequenced in a study of metastatic and nonmetastatic thyroid tumors. TCRdb called clones again from the PCR reads with MiXCR. The sample lists 15,000 to 20,000 clones; 37% were seen once. No treatment had been given to any patient before thyroid surgery. Sequenced sample: tumor tissue. The receptors were gathered from a female donor with papillary thyroid cancer or a benign thyroid nodule (not recorded which). Some clones in this sample may be carry-over from other donors' samples.

Only a few counts were recorded for this clone. It may be a read error: a sequence one base away is much more abundant. The rearrangement uses TRBV6-1 and TRBJ2-7, with 7 nucleotides matching TRBD1. The trim removed 7 bases at V and 4 bases at J, leaving 16 bases unmatched. CDR3 length equals 16 residues. CDR1 and CDR2 from the germline V gene are MNHNS and SASEGT. The CDR3, as DNA: TGTGCCAGCAAAGCTTCAGGACAGGTGGGAATTTACGAGCAGTACTTC. Protein: CASKASGQVGIYEQYF.

The rearrangement links TRBV28 to TRBJ2-3; 15 bases align to TRBD2. The CDR3 has 19 amino acids. Germline loops: CDR1 MDHEN, CDR2 SYDVKM. Trimming took 6 bases from V and 3 from J; bases not matched to a gene: 13. CDR3 sequence (DNA): TGTGCCAGCAGGCCAGTCCCGGGACTAGCGGGAGGTAGGACAGATACGCAGTATTTT. The encoded protein is CASRPVPGLAGGRTDTQYF.

The chain employs TRBV30 and TRBJ1-2; 9 positions match TRBD1. Germline CDR1 is GTSNPN and CDR2 is SVGIG (reference sequence). The CDR3 runs to 14 residues. J was trimmed by 4 bases and V by 4 bases; bases with no gene match: 7. The DNA of the CDR3 is TGTGCCTGGACCGCCGGGACAGGGCTCTATGGCTACACCTTC. Translated: CAWTAGTGLYGYTF.

The sample holds a few counts of this clone. The chain couples TRBV6-2 or TRBV6-3 to TRBJ2-3; TRBD2 aligns across 10 bases. The ends lost 6 bases at V and 0 bases at J; junction bases unmatched: 3. Germline V gene lookup returns CDR1 MNHEY and CDR2 SVGEGT. The CDR3 loop spans 15 amino acids. For the CDR3, the DNA is TGTGCCAGCAGCATGACTAGCGGGAGCACAGATACGCAGTATTTT. This gives the protein CASSMTSGSTDTQYF.

Turning to this clone: Other DNA variants within this sample encode the same CDR3. This chain links TRBV28 with TRBJ2-1; 7 bases are shared with TRBD2. J gave up 15 bases and V 6 bases, and 8 bases lay outside the gene matches. Germline assignment: CDR1 MDHEN and CDR2 SYDVKM. The CDR3 runs 11 residues. CDR3 residues: CASSTRRELFF. CDR3 nucleotide sequence: TGTGCCAGCAGCACTCGGCGGGAGTTGTTCTTC.

This clone came up a few times. This chain uses TRBV6-1 with TRBJ2-3, with D uncertain. The CDR3 covers 14 residues. V was shortened by 3 bases and J by 5 bases, with 12 bases between the two germline ends. Looked up from germline, CDR1 is MNHNS and CDR2 is SASEGT. The chain's CDR3 is CASSDDMGLDTQYF. The CDR3 bases are TGTGCCAGCAGTGATGATATGGGTTTAGATACGCAGTATTTT.

This chain links TRBV5-1 with TRBJ2-5; 11 bases fit TRBD1. From germline, CDR1 is SGHRS and CDR2 YFSETQ. This CDR3 comprises 15 residues. With V trimmed by 2 bases and J by 5 bases, 5 bases remained unmatched. CDR3 in DNA: TGCGCCAGCAGCTTTGGGACAGGGGGTCGGGAGACCCAGTACTTC. It translates to CASSFGTGGRETQYF.

This clone has only one observation. V gene TRBV9 combines with J gene TRBJ2-3; 12 bases align to TRBD1. This CDR3 is built from 14 residues. V shed 4 bases, J shed 6 bases, and the junction held 3 bases outside the gene matches. CDR1 and CDR2 from the germline V gene are SGDLS and YYNGEE. The CDR3: CASSSGQGADTQYF. CDR3 coding DNA: TGTGCCAGCAGCTCGGGACAGGGGGCGGATACGCAGTATTTT.

This chain connects TRBV27 to TRBJ1-6, with D perhaps TRBD1 (5 bases). This CDR3 is built from 13 residues. Deletions cut 3 bases from V and 10 bases from J, with 10 bases between. The germline V gene has CDR1 MNHEY and CDR2 SMNVEV (reference sequence). The CDR3 spells CASSFSRQSPLHF. The CDR3 coding sequence is TGTGCCAGCAGTTTCTCCCGACAGTCACCCCTCCACTTT.

This clone has only a few counts. The chain is built from TRBV5-8 and TRBJ1-2, with TRBD1 matching 7 bases. The CDR3 consists of 12 residues. Germline values: CDR1 SGHTS, CDR2 YDEGEE. V lost 3 bases to trimming and J lost 7 bases; unmatched junction nucleotides: 3. As DNA, the CDR3 is TGTGCCAGCAGCTGGACAGGCCGTGGCTACACCTTC. Its protein product is CASSWTGRGYTF. Looking up the rest from reference TRBV5-8 and TRBJ1-2 gives the full variable domain: EAGVTQSPTHLIKTRGQQATLRCSPISGHTSVYWYQQALGLGLQFLLWYDEGEERNRGNFPPRFSGRQFPNYSSELNVNALELEDSALYLCASSWTGRGYTFGSGTRLTVV.

J is TRBJ2-5 and V is TRBV20-1, with 7 nucleotides matching TRBD1. The V gene's germline CDR1 is DFQATT and CDR2 SNEGSKA (reference sequence). There are 13 residues in the CDR3. V gave up 6 bases and J gave up 5 bases; unmatched junction bases: 9. In DNA form, the CDR3 reads TGCAGTGCCAGACTCAGGGGGACGGAGACCCAGTACTTC. Translation: CSARLRGTETQYF.

The chain uses TRBV4-1 and TRBJ2-1, with 8 bases fitting TRBD1. In germline, CDR1 is MGHRA, CDR2 YSYEKL. The junction had 3 bases not matched to a gene; V was cut back by 0 bases and J by 8 bases. There are 14 residues in the CDR3. The CDR3, as DNA: TGCGCCAGCAGCCAAGAGGACAGGGCCTATGAGCAGTTCTTC. It yields the protein CASSQEDRAYEQFF.

CDR3 coding DNA: TGTGCCAGCGCCCCACTAGGCGGCCAAGACTATGGCTACACCTTC. Translation gives CASAPLGGQDYGYTF. This sequence joins TRBV27 and TRBJ1-2; no firm D call. The germline V and J ends were trimmed by 8 bases and 3 bases, with 19 bases remaining between them. CDR3 size: 15 residues. Germline V CDR1 and CDR2: MNHEY, SMNVEV (reference sequence).

The chain joins TRBV6-1 to TRBJ1-2; D gene uncertain. The ends were cut back, 0 bases at V and 7 bases at J, with 9 bases in the middle. Germline-derived CDR1 and CDR2 are MNHNS and SASEGT. This CDR3 is built from 13 residues. The CDR3 DNA follows: TGTGCCAGCAGTGAAGCTGTCACCTTTGGCTACACCTTC. As protein: CASSEAVTFGYTF.

The chain recombines TRBV4-1 with TRBJ2-6; a possible D gene is TRBD1 (5 bases). V dropped 0 bases and J dropped 2 bases, with 8 bases sitting between them. This CDR3 is built from 16 residues. Germline CDR1 and CDR2: MGHRA and YSYEKL. The CDR3 DNA reads as TGCGCCAGCAGCCAAGACAGGACAACTGGGGCCAACGTCCTGACTTTC. This encodes CASSQDRTTGANVLTF.

J is TRBJ2-7 and V is TRBV24-1; 9 bases fit TRBD1. Trimming at V came to 2 bases and at J to 6 bases, leaving 10 bases not matched to a gene. From germline, CDR1 is KGHDR and CDR2 SFDVKD. The CDR3 is made up of 16 amino acids. The CDR3 sequence: CATSDYSGTGRSEQYF. CDR3 nucleotides: TGTGCCACCAGTGATTACTCCGGGACAGGGCGCAGCGAGCAGTACTTC.

The rearrangement uses TRBV27 and TRBJ1-2; D gene unclear. This CDR3 has 14 amino acids. Trimming removed 5 bases from V and 8 bases from J, with 18 bases in between. CDR1 is MNHEY, CDR2 SMNVEV, per germline (reference sequence). CDR3 bases: TGTGCCAGCAGTCACACCGGGATTTGGCAAGGCTACACCTTC. This encodes CASSHTGIWQGYTF.

This clone was picked up a small number of times. The chain recombines TRBV12-3 or TRBV12-4 with TRBJ1-6; tentatively, D is TRBD1 (6 bases). V lost 5 bases and J 5 bases, leaving 10 bases between the germline ends. CDR3 length equals 14 residues. In DNA, the CDR3 is TGTGCCAGCAGTACCAGGGGAGATAATTCACCCCTCCACTTT. Protein sequence: CASSTRGDNSPLHF.

This clone turned up a few times. This rearrangement joins TRBV19 to TRBJ2-3; 9 bases are a match to TRBD1. The CDR3 sequence is 14 residues long. Germline CDR1 is LNHDA and CDR2 is SQIVND (reference sequence). V lost 8 bases and J lost 3; bases outside the gene matches: 6. In DNA, the CDR3 is TGTGCCAGTGATACGGGACAGGGAACAGATACGCAGTATTTT. Its translation: CASDTGQGTDTQYF.

This clone was counted a few times. V and J are TRBV6-1 and TRBJ1-6; the D is unclear. In germline, CDR1 is MNHNS, CDR2 SASEGT. Trimming left V 7 bases short and J 1 base short, with 14 bases between. This CDR3 is built from 16 residues. The CDR3 region has the DNA TGTGCCAGCACCTTTTCTGTTCCGTCCTATAATTCACCCCTCCACTTT. This translates into CASTFSVPSYNSPLHF.

This clone was recorded a few times. V and J are TRBV27 and TRBJ2-7, with 10 bases matching TRBD1. The germline CDR1 and CDR2 sequences are MNHEY and SMNVEV (reference sequence). This CDR3 spans 14 amino acids. The ends lost 4 bases at V and 5 bases at J; junction bases unmatched: 5. The CDR3: CASSSDRGLNEQYF. The CDR3, as DNA: TGTGCCAGCAGTTCCGACAGGGGGCTCAACGAGCAGTACTTC.

The table lists this clone with a few counts. This rearrangement joins TRBV5-1 to TRBJ1-2; perhaps TRBD1 as D (6 bases). V dropped 3 bases and J dropped 5 bases, with 17 bases sitting between them. The CDR3 is 15 amino acids. Germline CDR1 SGHRS, CDR2 YFSETQ. CDR3 sequence: CASSSGEGIRYGYTF. CDR3 nucleotide sequence: TGCGCCAGCAGCTCAGGGGAGGGGATACGGTATGGCTACACCTTC.

The V call is TRBV15, the J call TRBJ2-1; TRBD2 matches 10 bases. J was trimmed by 8 bases and V by 5 bases; bases with no gene match: 6. CDR1 LNHNV and CDR2 YYDKDF come from the germline V gene (reference sequence). The CDR3 totals 14 residues. CDR3: CATSDLAGVDEQFF. The CDR3 bases are TGTGCCACCAGCGATCTAGCGGGAGTAGATGAGCAGTTCTTC.

The chain's CDR3 is CASSPGGTTTGELFF. In DNA form, the CDR3 reads TGCGCCAGCAGCCCCGGGGGGACTACCACCGGGGAGCTGTTTTTT. The gene calls are TRBV5-1 and TRBJ2-2, with TRBD2 matching over 7 bases. Germline CDR1 SGHRS, CDR2 YFSETQ. The length of the CDR3 is 15 residues. With 4 bases clipped from V and 4 bases from J, the junction kept 7 bases outside the gene matches.